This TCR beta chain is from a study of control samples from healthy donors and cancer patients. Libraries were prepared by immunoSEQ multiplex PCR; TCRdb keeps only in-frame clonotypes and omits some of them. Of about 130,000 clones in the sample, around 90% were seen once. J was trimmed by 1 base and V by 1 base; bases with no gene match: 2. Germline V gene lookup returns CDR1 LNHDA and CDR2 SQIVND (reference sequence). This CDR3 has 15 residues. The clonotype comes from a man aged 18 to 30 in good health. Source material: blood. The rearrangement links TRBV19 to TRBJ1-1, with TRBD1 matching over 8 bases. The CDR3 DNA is TGTGCCAGTAGTATAGGGGGGACAGGGAACACTGAAGCTTTCTTT. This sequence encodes CASSIGGTGNTEAFF.